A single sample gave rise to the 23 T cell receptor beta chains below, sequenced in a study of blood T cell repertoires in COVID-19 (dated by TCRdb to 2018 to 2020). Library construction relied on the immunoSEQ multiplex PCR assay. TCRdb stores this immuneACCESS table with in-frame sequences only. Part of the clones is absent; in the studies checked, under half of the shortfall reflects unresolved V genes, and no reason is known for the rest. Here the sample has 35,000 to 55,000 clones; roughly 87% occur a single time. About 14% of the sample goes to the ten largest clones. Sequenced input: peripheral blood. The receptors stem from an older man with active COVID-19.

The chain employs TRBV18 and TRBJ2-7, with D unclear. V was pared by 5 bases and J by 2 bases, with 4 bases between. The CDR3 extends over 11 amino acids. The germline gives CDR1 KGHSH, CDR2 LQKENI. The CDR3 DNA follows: TGTGCCAGCTCAAATACCTACGAGCAGTACTTC. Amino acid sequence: CASSNTYEQYF. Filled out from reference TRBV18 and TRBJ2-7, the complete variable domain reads NAGVMQNPRHLVRRRGQEARLRCSPMKGHSHVYWYRQLPEEGLKFMVYLQKENIIDESGMPKERFSAEFPKEGPSILRIQQVVRGDSAAYFCASSNTYEQYFGPGTRLTVT.

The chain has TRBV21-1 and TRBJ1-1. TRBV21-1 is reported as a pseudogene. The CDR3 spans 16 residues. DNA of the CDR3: TGTGCCAGCAGCAAACCGCGAGGGTTTCCGGACACTGAAGCTTTCTTT. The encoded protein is CASSKPRGFPDTEAFF.

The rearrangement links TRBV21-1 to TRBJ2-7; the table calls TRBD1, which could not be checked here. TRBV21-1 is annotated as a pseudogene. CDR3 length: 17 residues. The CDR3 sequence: CASSKPIRRTGAYEQYF. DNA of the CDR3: TGTGCCAGCAGCAAACCCATACGTCGGACAGGAGCCTACGAGCAGTACTTC.

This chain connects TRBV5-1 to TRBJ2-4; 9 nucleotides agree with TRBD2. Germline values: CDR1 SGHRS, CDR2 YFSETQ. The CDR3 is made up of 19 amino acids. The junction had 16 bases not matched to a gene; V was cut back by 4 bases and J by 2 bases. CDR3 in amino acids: CASSHETGTSLKPKNIQYF. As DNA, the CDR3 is TGCGCCAGCAGCCACGAGACCGGGACTAGCCTAAAGCCCAAAAACATTCAGTACTTC.

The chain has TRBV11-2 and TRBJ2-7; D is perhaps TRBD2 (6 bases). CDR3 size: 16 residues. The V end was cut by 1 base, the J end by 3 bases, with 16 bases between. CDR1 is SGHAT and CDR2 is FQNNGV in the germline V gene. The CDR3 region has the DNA TGTGCCAGCAGCTTAGCCTCCTCTTACGGGAGCTACGAGCAGTACTTC. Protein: CASSLASSYGSYEQYF.

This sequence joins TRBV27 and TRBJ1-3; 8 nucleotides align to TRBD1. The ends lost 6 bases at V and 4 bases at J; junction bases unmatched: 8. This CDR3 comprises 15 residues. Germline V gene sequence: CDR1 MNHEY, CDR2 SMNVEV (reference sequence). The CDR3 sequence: CASRSTGGGGNTIYF. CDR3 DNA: TGTGCCAGCAGATCTACAGGGGGAGGAGGAAACACCATATATTTT.

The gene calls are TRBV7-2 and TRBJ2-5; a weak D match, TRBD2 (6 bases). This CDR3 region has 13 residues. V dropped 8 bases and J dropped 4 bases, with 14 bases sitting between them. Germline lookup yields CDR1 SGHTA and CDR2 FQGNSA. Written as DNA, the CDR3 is TGTGCCAGCCGTCGGGGGTTTGGAGAGACCCAGTACTTC. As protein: CASRRGFGETQYF. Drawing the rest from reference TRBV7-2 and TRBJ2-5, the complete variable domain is GAGVSQSPSNKVTEKGKDVELRCDPISGHTALYWYRQSLGQGLEFLIYFQGNSAPDKSGLPSDRFSAERTGGSVSTLTIQRTQQEDSAVYLCASRRGFGETQYFGPGTRLLVL.

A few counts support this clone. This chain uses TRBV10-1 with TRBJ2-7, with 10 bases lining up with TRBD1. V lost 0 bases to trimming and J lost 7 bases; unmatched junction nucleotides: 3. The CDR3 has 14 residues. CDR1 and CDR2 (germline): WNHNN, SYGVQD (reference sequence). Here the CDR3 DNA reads TGCGCCAGCAGTGAGTCGGGGACAGGGGAAGAGCAGTACTTC. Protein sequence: CASSESGTGEEQYF.

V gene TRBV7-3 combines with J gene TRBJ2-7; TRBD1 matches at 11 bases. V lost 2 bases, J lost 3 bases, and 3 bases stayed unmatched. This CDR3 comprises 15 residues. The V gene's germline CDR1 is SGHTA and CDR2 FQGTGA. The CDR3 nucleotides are TGTGCCAGCAGCTTAGGACAGGGGGCAATCTACGAGCAGTACTTC. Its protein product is CASSLGQGAIYEQYF.

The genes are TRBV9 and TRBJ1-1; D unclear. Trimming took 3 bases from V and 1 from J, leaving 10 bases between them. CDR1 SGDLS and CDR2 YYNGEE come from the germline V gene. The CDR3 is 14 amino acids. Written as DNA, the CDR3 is TGTGCCAGCAGCGAATCGCGATGGAACACTGAAGCTTTCTTT. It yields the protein CASSESRWNTEAFF.

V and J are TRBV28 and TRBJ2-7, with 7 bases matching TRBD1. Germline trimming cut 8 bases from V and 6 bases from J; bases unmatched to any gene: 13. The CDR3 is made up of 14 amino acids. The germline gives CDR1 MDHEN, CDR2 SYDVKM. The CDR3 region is CASRPGTALREQYF. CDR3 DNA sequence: TGTGCCAGCCGCCCCGGGACAGCCCTTCGCGAGCAGTACTTC.

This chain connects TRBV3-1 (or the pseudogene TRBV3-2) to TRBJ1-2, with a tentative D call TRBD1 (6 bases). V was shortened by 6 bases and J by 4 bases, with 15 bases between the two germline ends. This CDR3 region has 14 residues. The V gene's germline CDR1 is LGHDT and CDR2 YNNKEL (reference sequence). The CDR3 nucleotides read TGTGCCAGCAGGGCCCGACAGGCCTCCTATGGCTACACCTTC. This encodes CASRARQASYGYTF.

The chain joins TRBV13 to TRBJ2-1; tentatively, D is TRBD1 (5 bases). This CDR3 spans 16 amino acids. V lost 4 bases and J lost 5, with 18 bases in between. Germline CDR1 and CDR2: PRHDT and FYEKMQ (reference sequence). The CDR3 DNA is TGTGCCAGCAGCTACTCCTTGGAGACAGCTGACAATGAGCAGTTCTTC. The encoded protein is CASSYSLETADNEQFF.

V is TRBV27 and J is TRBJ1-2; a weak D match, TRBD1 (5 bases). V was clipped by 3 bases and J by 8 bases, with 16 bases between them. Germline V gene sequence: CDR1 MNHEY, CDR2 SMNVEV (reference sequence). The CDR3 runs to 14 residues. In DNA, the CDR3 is TGTGCCAGCAGTTTGGGGGAGGGTGAGCGGGGCTACACCTTC. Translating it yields CASSLGEGERGYTF.

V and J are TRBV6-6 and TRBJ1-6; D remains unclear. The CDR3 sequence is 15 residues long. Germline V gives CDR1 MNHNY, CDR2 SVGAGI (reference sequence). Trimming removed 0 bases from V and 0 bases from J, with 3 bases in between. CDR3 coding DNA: TGTGCCAGCAGTTACTCGAGCTCCTATAATTCACCCCTCCACTTT. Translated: CASSYSSSYNSPLHF.

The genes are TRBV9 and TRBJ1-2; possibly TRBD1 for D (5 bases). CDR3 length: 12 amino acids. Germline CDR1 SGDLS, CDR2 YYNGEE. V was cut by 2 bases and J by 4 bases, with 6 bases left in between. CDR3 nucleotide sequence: TGTGCCAGCAGCGTTGACAGCTATGGCTACACCTTC. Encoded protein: CASSVDSYGYTF.

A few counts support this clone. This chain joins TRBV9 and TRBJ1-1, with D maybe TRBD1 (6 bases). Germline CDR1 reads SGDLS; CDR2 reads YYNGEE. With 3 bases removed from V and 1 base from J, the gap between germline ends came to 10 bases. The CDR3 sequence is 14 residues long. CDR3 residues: CASSGQGRNTEAFF. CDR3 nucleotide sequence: TGTGCCAGCAGCGGGCAGGGGAGGAACACTGAAGCTTTCTTT.

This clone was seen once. The CDR3 nucleotides read TGTGCCAGCAGTTACGGTCTGCGGACAGGGGTCAATGAGCAGTTCTTC. Translated: CASSYGLRTGVNEQFF. The chain has TRBV6-2 or TRBV6-3 and TRBJ2-1; 9 bases align to TRBD1. J was trimmed by 6 bases and V by 2 bases; bases with no gene match: 8. Germline CDR1 is MNHEY and CDR2 is SVGEGT. The CDR3 is 16 residues long.

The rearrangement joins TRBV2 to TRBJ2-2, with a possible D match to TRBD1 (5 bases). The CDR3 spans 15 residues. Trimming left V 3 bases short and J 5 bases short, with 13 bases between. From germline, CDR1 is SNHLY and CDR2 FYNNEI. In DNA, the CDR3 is TGTGCCAGCAGTGACCCCGCAGGGAAGACCGGGGAGCTGTTTTTT. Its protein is CASSDPAGKTGELFF. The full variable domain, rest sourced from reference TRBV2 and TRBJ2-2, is EPEVTQTPSHQVTQMGQEVILRCVPISNHLYFYWYRQILGQKVEFLVSFYNNEISEKSEIFDDQFSVERPDGSNFTLKIRSTKLEDSAMYFCASSDPAGKTGELFFGEGSRLTVL.

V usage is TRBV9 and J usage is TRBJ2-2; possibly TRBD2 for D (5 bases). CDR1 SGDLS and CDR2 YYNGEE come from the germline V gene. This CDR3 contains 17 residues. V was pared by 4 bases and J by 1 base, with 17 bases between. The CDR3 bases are TGTGCCAGCAGCCCGTTTTTAGGAGGTGGGAACACCGGGGAGCTGTTTTTT. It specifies CASSPFLGGGNTGELFF.

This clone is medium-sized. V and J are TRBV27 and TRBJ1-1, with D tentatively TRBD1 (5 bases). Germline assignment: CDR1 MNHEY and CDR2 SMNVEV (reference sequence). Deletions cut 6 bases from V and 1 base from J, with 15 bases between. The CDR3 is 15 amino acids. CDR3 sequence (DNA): TGTGCCAGCAGCCGAGAGACAGCTCCGAACACTGAAGCTTTCTTT. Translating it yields CASSRETAPNTEAFF.

The CDR3 sequence: CASSFVTAYEAFF. CDR3 in DNA: TGTGCCAGCAGCTTTGTGACAGCGTATGAAGCTTTCTTT. The chain links TRBV7-9 to TRBJ1-1; D is perhaps TRBD1 (5 bases). Germline CDR1 SEHNR, CDR2 FQNEAQ (reference sequence). CDR3 length: 13 amino acids. The V end was cut by 3 bases, the J end by 7 bases, with 12 bases between.

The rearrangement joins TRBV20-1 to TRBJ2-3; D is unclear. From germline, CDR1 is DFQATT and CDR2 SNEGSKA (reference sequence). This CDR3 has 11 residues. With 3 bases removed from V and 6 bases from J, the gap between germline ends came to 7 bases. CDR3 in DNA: TGCAGTGCTAGTCCTGCGGATACGCAGTATTTT. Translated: CSASPADTQYF.